The 8 T cell receptor beta chains presented below share a single source sample, sequenced in a study of cytomegalovirus exposure and HLA in healthy donors. Primers for the PCR totalled 60 Vbeta and 13 Jbeta. The protocol was immunoSEQ multiplex PCR, while the TCRdb copy is restricted to in-frame clones and leaves out a portion. The sample carries approximately 100,000 clones, about 70% recorded once. The material sequenced was PBMCs. The receptors stem from a human donor in good health.

The chain has TRBV11-3 and TRBJ2-7; D not resolved. CDR1 and CDR2 (germline): SGHNT, YENEEA. The V end lost 1 base, the J end lost 3 bases, and 7 bases lay between the germline ends. The CDR3 has 13 amino acids. Here the CDR3 DNA reads TGTGCCAGCAGCTTAGGGCACCACTACGAGCAGTACTTC. It translates to CASSLGHHYEQYF. Full variable domain (rest looked up from reference TRBV11-3 and TRBJ2-7): EAGVVQSPRYKIIEKKQPVAFWCNPISGHNTLYWYLQNLGQGPELLIRYENEEAVDDSQLPKDRFSAERLKGVDSTLKIQPAELGDSAVYLCASSLGHHYEQYFGPGTRLTVT.

The gene calls are TRBV7-2 and TRBJ2-2; D is possibly TRBD1 (5 bases). The V and J ends lost 5 bases and 1 base respectively, with 14 bases between them. This CDR3 region has 16 residues. Germline values: CDR1 SGHTA, CDR2 FQGNSA. For the CDR3, the DNA is TGTGCCAGCAGCCGACAGCACGGAATGAACACCGGGGAGCTGTTTTTT. Translated, it gives CASSRQHGMNTGELFF.

The chain joins TRBV7-2 to TRBJ1-5; 9 positions agree with TRBD1. Germline CDR1 SGHTA, CDR2 FQGNSA. This CDR3 spans 16 amino acids. V lost 1 base, J lost 4 bases, and 5 bases stayed unmatched. DNA of the CDR3: TGTGCCAGCAGCTTAGTTCCAGGGACAGGGAATCAGCCCCAGCATTTT. This codes for CASSLVPGTGNQPQHF.

The chain combines TRBV29-1 with TRBJ2-1; perhaps TRBD2 as D (6 bases). The V gene lost 6 bases and the J gene lost 7 bases, with 19 bases spanning the gap. The CDR3 runs 14 residues. CDR1 and CDR2 (germline): SQVTM, ANQGSEA. CDR3 coding DNA: TGCAGCGTGGGGGGACTCCTAAATAAGAATGAGCAGTTCTTC. This encodes CSVGGLLNKNEQFF.

The chain links TRBV6-1 to TRBJ1-1; a weak D match, TRBD1 (5 bases). Germline CDR1 and CDR2: MNHNS and SASEGT. The CDR3 is 13 amino acids. The V end was cut by 4 bases, the J end by 4 bases, with 10 bases between. The CDR3 sequence is CASSVQGGTEAFF. For the CDR3, the DNA is TGTGCCAGCAGTGTGCAGGGAGGCACTGAAGCTTTCTTT.

V is TRBV25-1 and J is TRBJ1-2, with 7 bases that match TRBD1. The CDR3 runs 13 residues. V gave up 4 bases and J gave up 3 bases; unmatched junction bases: 2. Germline CDR1 reads MGHDK; CDR2 reads SYGVNS. The CDR3 sequence is CASSATGDYGYTF. The CDR3 DNA sequence: TGTGCCAGCAGTGCCACAGGGGACTATGGCTACACCTTC.

J is TRBJ2-7 and V is TRBV28, with 11 nucleotides matching TRBD1. V was pared by 7 bases and J by 3 bases, with 8 bases of the junction left unmatched. This CDR3 is built from 15 residues. Germline lookup yields CDR1 MDHEN and CDR2 SYDVKM. CDR3 DNA sequence: TGTGCCAGCACCACAGTTGGGACAGGGGGCTACGAGCAGTACTTC. The encoded protein is CASTTVGTGGYEQYF.

The genes are TRBV6-1 and TRBJ1-3; 7 positions agree with TRBD1. The CDR3 covers 14 residues. Trimming took 9 bases from V and 2 from J; bases not matched to a gene: 7. The germline V gene encodes CDR1 MNHNS and CDR2 SASEGT. The CDR3 region has the DNA TGTGCCAGTGTCGACAGGGCACCTGGAAACACCATATATTTT. It translates to CASVDRAPGNTIYF.